One sample yielded the 23 T cell receptor beta chains listed below, sequenced in a study of shared clonotypes between healthy human individuals. Assay: immunoSEQ multiplex PCR; the TCRdb copy retains only in-frame clones and omits some. The table includes about 2.5 million clones, around 90% detected once. Sequencing used naive CD4+ T cells from PBMCs. Subset reported: CD45RA+ positively selected. The receptor set was obtained from a man between 18 and 35 years old in good health. Some clones in this sample may be carry-over from other donors' samples.

The J gene is TRBJ2-7, the V gene TRBV28, with D possibly being TRBD1 or TRBD2 (5 bases each). V lost 2 bases, J lost 3 bases, and 14 bases lay in between. CDR1 and CDR2 from the germline V gene are MDHEN and SYDVKM. This CDR3 contains 15 residues. Written as DNA, the CDR3 is TGTGCCAGCAGTTTAAGGGCAAGAGGGGACTACGAGCAGTACTTC. The encoded protein is CASSLRARGDYEQYF.

Comments on this clone: The same CDR3 also results from other DNA sequences found in this sample. This chain links TRBV6-5 with TRBJ1-5, with D possibly matching TRBD1 (5 bases). The CDR3 runs 15 residues. V dropped 0 bases and J dropped 4 bases, with 10 bases sitting between them. Germline assignment: CDR1 MNHEY and CDR2 SVGAGI. DNA of the CDR3: TGTGCCAGCAGTTACTCCTATGGGGGGAATCAGCCCCAGCATTTT. It specifies CASSYSYGGNQPQHF.

The J gene is TRBJ1-3, the V gene TRBV18; no definite D call. The CDR3 has 14 residues. Per germline, CDR1 KGHSH and CDR2 LQKENI. V lost 5 bases and J lost 0, with 8 bases in between. The CDR3 DNA follows: TGTGCCAGCTCAGGGGATTACTCTGGAAACACCATATATTTT. The encoded protein is CASSGDYSGNTIYF.

This rearrangement joins TRBV29-1 to TRBJ2-7, with a tentative D call TRBD1 (5 bases). There are 17 residues in the CDR3. V was clipped by 4 bases and J by 2 bases, with 24 bases between them. Germline V lookup: CDR1 SQVTM, CDR2 ANQGSEA. This CDR3 is CSVVFGAIAGRAYEQYF. The DNA of the CDR3 is TGCAGCGTTGTCTTTGGTGCGATAGCAGGCAGGGCCTACGAGCAGTACTTC.

V is TRBV5-1 and J is TRBJ2-5; 7 bases are shared with TRBD1. The CDR3 is 12 residues long. Losses at the gene ends were 7 bases for V and 2 bases for J; bases not matched to a gene: 2. Germline CDR1 is SGHRS and CDR2 is YFSETQ. CDR3 sequence reads: CASSDRQETQYF. The CDR3 DNA is TGCGCCAGCTCGGACAGGCAAGAGACCCAGTACTTC.

The rearrangement links TRBV5-6 to TRBJ2-7, with D unresolved. CDR3 size: 13 residues. The ends were cut back, 2 bases at V and 6 bases at J, with 12 bases in the middle. Looked up from germline, CDR1 is SGHDT and CDR2 is YYEEEE. The CDR3 DNA is TGTGCCAGCAGCTTCACGGGCCCGGTCGAGCAGTACTTC. It codes for CASSFTGPVEQYF.

The chain has TRBV18 and TRBJ2-5, with TRBD2 identical over 7 bases. Germline CDR1 reads KGHSH; CDR2 reads LQKENI. CDR3 length equals 15 residues. With V trimmed by 2 bases and J by 5 bases, 8 bases remained unmatched. In DNA, the CDR3 is TGTGCCAGCTCACCAAGCGGCGGGAGCAGGGAGACCCAGTACTTC. This codes for CASSPSGGSRETQYF.

The rearrangement links TRBV5-1 to TRBJ2-1, with D unclear. V lost 2 bases and J 1 base, leaving 10 bases between the germline ends. The CDR3 runs 15 residues. Germline assignment: CDR1 SGHRS and CDR2 YFSETQ. The DNA for the CDR3 is TGCGCCAGCAGCTTCGCGTCTGGGTCCTACAATGAGCAGTTCTTC. As protein: CASSFASGSYNEQFF.

This clone has a single count. This chain joins TRBV4-1 and TRBJ2-1; D is unclear. The V gene lost 4 bases and the J gene lost 8 bases, with 12 bases spanning the gap. The CDR3 contains 13 residues. Looked up from germline, CDR1 is MGHRA and CDR2 is YSYEKL. CDR3 nucleotides: TGCGCCAGCAGCCGGTGGTCCGCCGATGAGCAGTTCTTC. Translated: CASSRWSADEQFF.

With respect to this clone: The sample holds other DNA sequences that translate to the same CDR3. This chain links TRBV5-1 with TRBJ2-1; possible D gene TRBD2, 6 bases. CDR1 is SGHRS, CDR2 YFSETQ, per germline. V lost 0 bases to trimming and J lost 1 base, with 8 bases between them. CDR3 length: 15 residues. The CDR3 spells CASSLVADSYNEQFF. The CDR3 DNA follows: TGCGCCAGCAGCTTGGTAGCGGATTCCTACAATGAGCAGTTCTTC.

The chain uses TRBV5-1 and TRBJ2-2; tentatively, D is TRBD2 (5 bases). CDR3 size: 15 residues. Germline values: CDR1 SGHRS, CDR2 YFSETQ. The germline V and J ends were trimmed by 1 base and 5 bases, with 12 bases remaining between them. The CDR3 DNA follows: TGCGCCAGCAGCTTGACCGGCGAGGGTACCGGGGAGCTGTTTTTT. Protein: CASSLTGEGTGELFF.

This chain joins TRBV11-2 and TRBJ2-3; possibly TRBD2 for D (7 bases). The V and J ends lost 5 bases and 2 bases respectively, with 14 bases between them. The germline gives CDR1 SGHAT, CDR2 FQNNGV. The CDR3 covers 15 residues. The CDR3 spells CASSPRGGPTDTQYF. The DNA of the CDR3 is TGTGCCAGCAGCCCCCGCGGGGGCCCCACAGATACGCAGTATTTT.

This sequence joins TRBV5-1 and TRBJ2-2; TRBD2 matches 14 bases. Germline values: CDR1 SGHRS, CDR2 YFSETQ. V gave up 4 bases and J gave up 4 bases; unmatched junction bases: 9. This CDR3 is built from 18 residues. Written as DNA, the CDR3 is TGCGCCAGCAGCCTTCGGACTAGCGGGAGGTTAGCCACCGGGGAGCTGTTTTTT. It specifies CASSLRTSGRLATGELFF.

V usage is TRBV7-8 and J usage is TRBJ2-1, with 9 bases matching TRBD2. Germline CDR1 and CDR2: SGHVS and FQNEAQ. This CDR3 has 17 amino acids. Trimming cost V 5 bases and J 9 bases; bases outside gene matches: 17. CDR3: CASSQPKLAGAEGEQFF. The CDR3 nucleotides read TGTGCCAGCAGCCAACCCAAGTTAGCGGGAGCCGAAGGTGAGCAGTTCTTC.

This chain links TRBV7-9 with TRBJ2-1; tentatively, D is TRBD1 or TRBD2 (5 bases each). The germline V gene encodes CDR1 SEHNR and CDR2 FQNEAQ (reference sequence). Trimming cost V 6 bases and J 10 bases, with 19 bases left between them. The CDR3 loop spans 14 amino acids. CDR3 nucleotides: TGTGCCAGCAGGGCGAGCCGGGACCCCCGAGAGCAGTTCTTC. This gives the protein CASRASRDPREQFF.

The chain recombines TRBV4-2 with TRBJ2-1; D unresolved. The CDR3 is 16 residues long. Trimming cost V 1 base and J 0 bases, with 10 bases left between them. The germline V gene encodes CDR1 LGHNA and CDR2 YNFKEQ. CDR3 nucleotides: TGTGCCAGCAGCCAAGTCCGAGAGAGCTCCTACAATGAGCAGTTCTTC. It specifies CASSQVRESSYNEQFF.

The gene calls are TRBV5-4 and TRBJ1-1; no clear D. Per the germline V gene, CDR1 is SGHNT and CDR2 is YYREEE (reference sequence). This CDR3 is 16 amino acids long. Trimming shortened V by 4 bases and J by 3 bases, and 19 bases separated the two germline ends. CDR3 sequence reads: CASSRPPPQSDTEAFF. In nucleotides, the CDR3 is TGTGCCAGCAGCCGCCCCCCGCCTCAGTCGGACACTGAAGCTTTCTTT.

This chain joins TRBV11-2 and TRBJ2-1; 7 bases align to TRBD2. V shed 1 base and J 3 bases; nucleotides not matched to a gene: 6. Germline V gives CDR1 SGHAT, CDR2 FQNNGV. The CDR3 has 16 amino acids. The CDR3 sequence is CASSLVFASGYNEQFF. CDR3 DNA: TGTGCCAGCAGCTTAGTGTTTGCTAGCGGCTACAATGAGCAGTTCTTC.

V gene TRBV11-2 combines with J gene TRBJ1-2; 8 bases line up with TRBD1. The CDR3 runs to 14 residues. V shed 5 bases and J 5 bases; nucleotides not matched to a gene: 7. Germline loops: CDR1 SGHAT, CDR2 FQNNGV. CDR3 DNA: TGTGCCAGCAGCCTCGGACAGGGAGGGTATGGCTACACCTTC. It yields the protein CASSLGQGGYGYTF.

This clone was seen a single time. The gene calls are TRBV7-8 and TRBJ2-3; 7 nucleotides match TRBD2. Germline assignment: CDR1 SGHVS and CDR2 FQNEAQ. The CDR3 runs 15 residues. V shed 6 bases, J shed 2 bases, and the junction held 8 bases outside the gene matches. This CDR3 is CASSPGTITTDTQYF. In DNA form, the CDR3 reads TGTGCCAGCAGTCCTGGGACTATTACCACAGATACGCAGTATTTT.

A few counts support this clone. V and J are TRBV2 and TRBJ1-5; D gene unclear. The V end was cut by 6 bases, the J end by 2 bases, with 8 bases between. The CDR3 extends over 13 amino acids. Germline loops: CDR1 SNHLY, CDR2 FYNNEI. In DNA form, the CDR3 reads TGTGCCAGCAGGGTTGGGGGCAATCAGCCCCAGCATTTT. The encoded protein is CASRVGGNQPQHF.

This clone was seen a single time. V and J are TRBV6-1 and TRBJ2-7, with D perhaps TRBD2 (6 bases). The germline V gene encodes CDR1 MNHNS and CDR2 SASEGT. V was trimmed by 4 bases and J by 6 bases, leaving 13 bases between them. This CDR3 has 13 residues. CDR3 coding DNA: TGTGCCAGCAGTGGCCCGGGACTTCCCGAGCAGTACTTC. Translated, it gives CASSGPGLPEQYF.

The rearrangement uses TRBV4-2 and TRBJ2-3, with 8 bases identical to TRBD2. Trimming at V came to 0 bases and at J to 4 bases, leaving 6 bases not matched to a gene. The CDR3 consists of 16 residues. The germline gives CDR1 LGHNA, CDR2 YNFKEQ. This chain's CDR3 is CASSQEVREGPDTQYF. DNA for the CDR3: TGTGCCAGCAGCCAAGAGGTTCGGGAGGGCCCAGATACGCAGTATTTT.